The 5 T cell receptor beta chains below were found in one sample sequenced in a study of cytomegalovirus exposure and HLA in healthy donors. With 60 Vbeta and 13 Jbeta primers, the PCR was carried out. Measured with immunoSEQ multiplex PCR; TCRdb has only the in-frame clones, and not every one. The sample comprises 150,000 to 250,000 clones, 70% to 85% of which are singletons, and under 4.5% rests with the top ten. Sequenced material: PBMCs. The receptors were gathered from a woman aged 30 to 39 in good health and CMV-seropositive.

This clone was counted a single time. The chain is built from TRBV14 and TRBJ1-2; 9 bases are shared with TRBD1. The germline CDR1 and CDR2 sequences are SGHDN and FVKESK. This CDR3 comprises 13 residues. Trimming removed 4 bases from V and 6 bases from J; junction bases left unmatched: 3. In DNA, the CDR3 is TGTGCCAGCAGCCCCCGGACAGGGGATGGCTACACCTTC. It yields the protein CASSPRTGDGYTF.

V and J are TRBV6-5 and TRBJ1-5; perhaps TRBD1 as D (5 bases). The germline CDR1 and CDR2 sequences are MNHEY and SVGAGI. V gave up 7 bases and J gave up 5 bases, with 12 bases separating them. The CDR3 consists of 13 residues. Here the CDR3 reads CASTSGLHQPQHF. The CDR3 DNA reads as TGTGCCAGCACCTCAGGGCTTCATCAGCCCCAGCATTTT.

The chain couples TRBV4-1 to TRBJ2-2; D gene uncertain. V was cut by 4 bases and J by 8 bases, with 11 bases left in between. Germline CDR1 is MGHRA and CDR2 is YSYEKL. This CDR3 spans 13 amino acids. The CDR3 loop reads CASSPWPRGELFF. CDR3 sequence (DNA): TGCGCCAGCAGCCCCTGGCCTCGTGGGGAGCTGTTTTTT.

The chain recombines TRBV20-1 with TRBJ2-5; the D is unclear. The CDR3 covers 11 residues. V was cut by 4 bases and J by 2 bases, with 5 bases left in between. Per the germline V gene, CDR1 is DFQATT and CDR2 is SNEGSKA (reference sequence). Here the CDR3 reads CSATQQETQYF. CDR3 DNA sequence: TGCAGTGCTACCCAACAAGAGACCCAGTACTTC.

In its sample, this clone was seen a few times. CDR3 coding DNA: TGTGCCAGCAGCTCCAGGGCTATAAAACTGTTTTTT. This gives the protein CASSSRAIKLFF. This chain uses TRBV7-9 with TRBJ1-4; D may be TRBD1 (5 bases). In germline, CDR1 is SEHNR, CDR2 FQNEAQ (reference sequence). The CDR3 spans 12 residues. Trimming left V 4 bases short and J 10 bases short, with 10 bases between.